What follows are 21 T cell receptor beta chains derived from one specimen sequenced in a study of identical twins. TCRdb processed the 5' RACE reads anew with MiXCR; each CDR3 protein has one entry. The sample records 500,000 to 550,000 distinct CDR3 sequences, 20% to 25% being singletons. These data were also filed under a second study, of yellow fever vaccine responses in identical twins.

Specimen: CD4+ T cells sorted from blood. All receptors derive from a woman between 18 and 30 years old in good health.

This clonotype was seen more than once but under ten times. V and J are TRBV11-2 and TRBJ2-3; the D is unclear. This CDR3 contains 15 residues. Germline loops: CDR1 SGHAT, CDR2 FQNNGV. V lost 1 base and J 2 bases, leaving 10 bases between the germline ends. The CDR3 DNA reads TGTGCCAGCAGCTTAGCGGCAATTCCCACAGATACGCAGTATTTT. It yields the protein CASSLAAIPTDTQYF.

The J gene is TRBJ2-1, the V gene TRBV7-3; TRBD1 matches at 8 bases. Germline lookup yields CDR1 SGHTA and CDR2 FQGTGA. Trimming took 1 base from V and 4 from J; bases not matched to a gene: 6. CDR3 size: 16 residues. The CDR3 region has the DNA TGTGCCAGCAGCTTAAACGGGGACAGGAAATACAATGAGCAGTTCTTC. Its protein is CASSLNGDRKYNEQFF.

This chain uses TRBV29-1 with TRBJ1-1; D is uncertain. This CDR3 region has 10 residues. V gave up 4 bases and J gave up 3 bases, with 3 bases separating them. The V gene's germline CDR1 is SQVTM and CDR2 ANQGSEA. CDR3 in amino acids: CSVVYTEAFF. The CDR3 nucleotides read TGCAGCGTTGTATACACTGAAGCTTTCTTT.

The V and J genes are TRBV20-1 and TRBJ1-4, with 8 positions matching TRBD1. Germline CDR1 DFQATT, CDR2 SNEGSKA (reference sequence). The CDR3 consists of 16 residues. The ends lost 4 bases at V and 1 base at J; junction bases unmatched: 8. CDR3 DNA: TGCAGTGCTACAGGGACAGGTTCGGGAACTAATGAAAAACTGTTTTTT. This encodes CSATGTGSGTNEKLFF.

This clonotype was recorded a few times. The gene calls are TRBV20-1 and TRBJ2-1; D is uncertain. The ends were cut back, 6 bases at V and 9 bases at J, with 12 bases in the middle. From germline, CDR1 is DFQATT and CDR2 SNEGSKA (reference sequence). CDR3 length: 11 amino acids. CDR3 protein: CSASPRSEQFF. The CDR3 DNA reads TGCAGTGCATCGCCCCGGAGTGAGCAGTTCTTC.

This clonotype occurred once. The CDR3 nucleotides are TGTGCCAGCAGCCTAAAAAAACCGGGACAATCCTACGAGCAGTACGTC. Amino acids: CASSLKKPGQSYEQYV. This chain links TRBV6-1 with TRBJ2-7; TRBD1 is a possible D gene (6 bases). The V gene lost 6 bases and the J gene lost 1 base, with 19 bases spanning the gap. The CDR3 sequence is 16 residues long. Per germline, CDR1 MNHNS and CDR2 SASEGT.

This clonotype occurred a few times. The genes are TRBV28 and TRBJ1-5; D unclear. V lost 6 bases and J lost 1, with 7 bases in between. In germline, CDR1 is MDHEN, CDR2 SYDVKM. The CDR3 sequence is 13 residues long. The CDR3, as DNA: TGTGCCAGCAGCAGTGTCAGCAATCAGCCCCAGCATTTT. Translated, it gives CASSSVSNQPQHF.

This clonotype was observed a few times. The chain uses TRBV11-2 and TRBJ2-1; D is tentatively TRBD1 or TRBD2 (5 bases each). CDR1 and CDR2 (germline): SGHAT, FQNNGV. V was shortened by 5 bases and J by 3 bases, with 20 bases between the two germline ends. The CDR3 sequence is 17 residues long. The CDR3 spells CASSPTGALGFYNEQFF. CDR3 nucleotides: TGTGCCAGCAGCCCAACCGGGGCCCTGGGCTTCTACAATGAGCAGTTCTTC.

This clonotype has only a few counts. V is TRBV7-9 and J is TRBJ1-5; D is unclear. V lost 1 base, J lost 5 bases, and 6 bases lay in between. CDR3 size: 13 residues. CDR1 is SEHNR, CDR2 FQNEAQ, per germline (reference sequence). The CDR3 bases are TGTGCCAGCAGCTTAGAAGGAGATCAGCCCCAGCATTTT. The encoded protein is CASSLEGDQPQHF. Combining the CDR3 with reference TRBV7-9 and TRBJ1-5 gives the whole variable domain DTGVSQNPRHKITKRGQNVTFRCDPISEHNRLYWYRQTLGQGPEFLTYFQNEAQLEKSRLLSDRFSAERPKGSFSTLEIQRTEQGDSAMYLCASSLEGDQPQHFGDGTRLSIL.

The chain has TRBV6-1 and TRBJ2-7; 9 bases line up with TRBD2. Germline trimming cut 5 bases from V and 5 bases from J; bases unmatched to any gene: 16. The CDR3 is 17 amino acids. Germline-derived CDR1 and CDR2 are MNHNS and SASEGT. CDR3 bases: TGTGCCAGCAGTCCCAGCCCGACATTTGCGGGAGGGAACGAGCAGTACTTC. Protein product: CASSPSPTFAGGNEQYF.

The V gene is TRBV9, the J gene TRBJ2-7; D unclear. The CDR3 is 15 residues long. The V gene's germline CDR1 is SGDLS and CDR2 YYNGEE. The V gene lost 3 bases and the J gene lost 3 bases, with 16 bases spanning the gap. CDR3 amino acids: CASSAHSGDGYEQYF. The CDR3 DNA sequence: TGTGCCAGCAGCGCCCACTCAGGAGACGGCTACGAGCAGTACTTC.

The chain is built from TRBV20-1 and TRBJ1-5, with 10 bases that match TRBD1. V shed 0 bases and J 1 base; nucleotides not matched to a gene: 3. The CDR3 loop spans 16 amino acids. The germline gives CDR1 DFQATT, CDR2 SNEGSKA (reference sequence). CDR3 residues: CSARDWGQGSNQPQHF. CDR3 nucleotide sequence: TGCAGTGCTAGAGATTGGGGACAGGGGAGCAATCAGCCCCAGCATTTT.

The rearrangement joins TRBV7-9 to TRBJ1-4; 9 positions match TRBD1. The V gene's germline CDR1 is SEHNR and CDR2 FQNEAQ (reference sequence). Trimming at V came to 2 bases and at J to 7 bases, leaving 5 bases not matched to a gene. The CDR3 extends over 15 amino acids. The CDR3 nucleotides are TGTGCCAGCAGCTTACGACAGGGGGGGACTGAAAAACTGTTTTTT. It translates to CASSLRQGGTEKLFF.

The V call is TRBV20-1, the J call TRBJ2-1; the match to TRBD1 covers 8 bases. Germline values: CDR1 DFQATT, CDR2 SNEGSKA (reference sequence). The CDR3 consists of 11 residues. Trimming at V came to 4 bases and at J to 9 bases, leaving 2 bases not matched to a gene. The CDR3 region is CSANTGGEQFF. CDR3 coding DNA: TGCAGTGCTAATACAGGGGGTGAGCAGTTCTTC.

This clonotype occurred a few times. V gene TRBV20-1 combines with J gene TRBJ1-5, with 8 bases lining up with TRBD1. CDR1 and CDR2 from the germline V gene are DFQATT and SNEGSKA (reference sequence). CDR3 length: 12 residues. Trimming at V came to 5 bases and at J to 4 bases, leaving 1 base not matched to a gene. CDR3 in amino acids: CSAGQGNQPQHF. CDR3 DNA: TGCAGTGCTGGACAGGGTAATCAGCCCCAGCATTTT.

This chain connects TRBV4-1 to TRBJ1-2; 7 bases align to TRBD1. CDR3 length: 15 residues. V trimming: 1 base; J trimming: 5 bases; junction bases outside the gene matches: 7. Germline-derived CDR1 and CDR2 are MGHRA and YSYEKL. The CDR3 loop reads CASSQGGQLSYGYTF. CDR3 in DNA: TGCGCCAGCAGCCAAGGGGGACAGCTCTCGTATGGCTACACCTTC.

This chain links TRBV5-1 with TRBJ2-3; no definite D call. CDR3 length: 15 residues. V was trimmed by 2 bases and J by 0 bases, leaving 10 bases between them. Germline lookup yields CDR1 SGHRS and CDR2 YFSETQ. CDR3: CASSFAGTSTDTQYF. CDR3 sequence (DNA): TGCGCCAGCAGCTTTGCAGGAACTAGCACAGATACGCAGTATTTT.

The CDR3, as DNA: TGCAGCGCATCACGCGGGAGCACAGATACGCAGTATTTT. It encodes CSASRGSTDTQYF. This sequence joins TRBV29-1 and TRBJ2-3; a weak D match, TRBD2 (5 bases). CDR1 and CDR2 from the germline V gene are SQVTM and ANQGSEA. The CDR3 is 13 residues long. Trimming took 7 bases from V and 0 from J, leaving 11 bases between them.

This chain links TRBV3-1 with TRBJ1-5; D is perhaps TRBD1 (5 bases). Between the trimmed V and J ends, which lost 4 bases and 7 bases, there was a span of 14 bases. Germline CDR1 LGHDT, CDR2 YNNKEL (reference sequence). The CDR3 sequence is 14 residues long. The CDR3 bases are TGTGCCAGCAGCCGGACATCGGGGGAGCAGCCCCAGCATTTT. Translation: CASSRTSGEQPQHF.

This chain links TRBV18 with TRBJ2-3; the match to TRBD2 covers 10 bases. CDR1 and CDR2 (germline): KGHSH, LQKENI. The CDR3 has 19 amino acids. V dropped 1 base and J dropped 0; count of bases not matched to a gene: 10. The CDR3 sequence: CASSPLAGGRPTSTDTQYF. The CDR3 nucleotides read TGTGCCAGCTCACCACTAGCGGGAGGACGCCCAACTAGCACAGATACGCAGTATTTT. The whole variable domain, remainder taken from reference TRBV18 and TRBJ2-3, is NAGVMQNPRHLVRRRGQEARLRCSPMKGHSHVYWYRQLPEEGLKFMVYLQKENIIDESGMPKERFSAEFPKEGPSILRIQQVVRGDSAAYFCASSPLAGGRPTSTDTQYFGPGTRLTVL.

This chain connects TRBV5-1 to TRBJ2-3; D perhaps matches TRBD1 (5 bases). Trimming took off 0 bases at V and 2 bases at J, with 13 bases between the two ends. Germline CDR1 reads SGHRS; CDR2 reads YFSETQ. CDR3 length equals 16 residues. CDR3 DNA: TGCGCCAGCAGCTTGGAGGGGTTCGGCCCCACAGATACGCAGTATTTT. This gives the protein CASSLEGFGPTDTQYF.